This T cell receptor (beta chain) comes out of a study of T cell changes during pregnancy in multiple sclerosis (dated by TCRdb to between 2018 and 2021). With regard to the full study: The study examined how the T cell repertoire changed over the course of pregnancy in women with multiple sclerosis.

For this clone: The specificity of this receptor is unknown. The input lacks base qualities; no much larger clone sits a single base away.

CDR1 SGHTA and CDR2 FQGNSA are derived from the germline V gene. The junction shows trimming of 6 bases on V and 5 bases on J, and the gene matches do not reach 9 bases of it. The CDR3 numbers 14 residues from cysteine through phenylalanine. Of all the DNA, just the CDR3 is kept, 42 bases in frame from base 1. Library preparation was by the immunoSEQ multiplex PCR assay. Imported from immuneACCESS, the table was reduced by TCRdb to in-frame sequences with V and J called. These copies leave out some clones; in studies compared against another copy, an unresolved V gene accounts for under half, and the cause of the remainder is not known. The sample records under 95,000 clones, nearly 95% of which are singletons. About 1% of the sample is in the top ten clones.

In this chain, TRBV7-2 is recombined with TRBJ1-1; 7 central nucleotides agree with TRBD1. Specimen: peripheral blood, collected in the second trimester of pregnancy. The receptor comes from a female donor in good health, enrolled as a control in a pregnancy study. The CDR3 protein is CASRSQGIGTEAFF. The DNA reads TGTGCCAGCAGATCACAGGGGATTGGGACTGAAGCTTTCTTT.